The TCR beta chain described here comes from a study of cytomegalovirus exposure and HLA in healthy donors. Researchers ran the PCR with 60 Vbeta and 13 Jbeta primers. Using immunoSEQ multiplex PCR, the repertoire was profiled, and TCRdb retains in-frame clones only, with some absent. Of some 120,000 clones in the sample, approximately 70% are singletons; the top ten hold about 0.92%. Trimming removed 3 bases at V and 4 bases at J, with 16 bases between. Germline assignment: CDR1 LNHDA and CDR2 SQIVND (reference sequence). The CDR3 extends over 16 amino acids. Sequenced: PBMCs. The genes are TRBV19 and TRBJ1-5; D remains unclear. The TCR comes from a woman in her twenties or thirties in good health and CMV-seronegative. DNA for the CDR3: TGTGCCAGTAGTATGTTTACCGGGGTATGGAATCAGCCCCAGCATTTT. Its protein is CASSMFTGVWNQPQHF. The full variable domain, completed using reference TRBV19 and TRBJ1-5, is DGGITQSPKYLFRKEGQNVTLSCEQNLNHDAMYWYRQDPGQGLRLIYYSQIVNDFQKGDIAEGYSVSREKKESFPLTVTSAQKNPTAFYLCASSMFTGVWNQPQHFGDGTRLSIL.